This T cell receptor beta chain was recorded in a study of T cell changes during pregnancy in multiple sclerosis. The CDR3 covers 13 residues. With 10 bases clipped from V and 4 bases from J, the junction kept 6 bases outside the gene matches. Germline V gives CDR1 MDHEN, CDR2 SYDVKM. Produced via immunoSEQ multiplex PCR; TCRdb's table is partial and in-frame only. The table shows 40,000 to 65,000 clones, with approximately 92% occurring only once. Specimen: CD4+ T cells from peripheral blood mononuclear cells, collected in the third trimester of pregnancy. The receptor was isolated from a female donor with multiple sclerosis, enrolled in a pregnancy study. V and J are TRBV28 and TRBJ2-5, with TRBD1 matching over 10 bases. As DNA, the CDR3 is TGTGCCACCTCCGGACAGGGGGGAGAGACCCAGTACTTC. Protein: CATSGQGGETQYF.